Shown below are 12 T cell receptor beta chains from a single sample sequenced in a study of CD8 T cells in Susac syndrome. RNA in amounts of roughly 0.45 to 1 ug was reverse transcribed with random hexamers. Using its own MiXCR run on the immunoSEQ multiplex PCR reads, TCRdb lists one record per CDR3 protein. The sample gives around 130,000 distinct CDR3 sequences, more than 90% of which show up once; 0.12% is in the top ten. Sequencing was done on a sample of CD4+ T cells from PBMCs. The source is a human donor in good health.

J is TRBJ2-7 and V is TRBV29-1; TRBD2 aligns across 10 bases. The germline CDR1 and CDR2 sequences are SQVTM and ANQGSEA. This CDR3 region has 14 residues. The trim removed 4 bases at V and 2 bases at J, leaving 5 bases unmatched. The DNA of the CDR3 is TGCAGCGTTGGGACTAGCGGCCCTCCCTACGAGCAGTACTTC. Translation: CSVGTSGPPYEQYF.

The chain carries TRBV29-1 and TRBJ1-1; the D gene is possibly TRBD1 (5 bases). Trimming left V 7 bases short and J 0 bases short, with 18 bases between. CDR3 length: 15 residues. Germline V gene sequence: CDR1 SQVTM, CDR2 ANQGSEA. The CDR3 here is CSASPPGRMNTEAFF. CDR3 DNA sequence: TGCAGCGCTTCACCGCCGGGACGCATGAACACTGAAGCTTTCTTT.

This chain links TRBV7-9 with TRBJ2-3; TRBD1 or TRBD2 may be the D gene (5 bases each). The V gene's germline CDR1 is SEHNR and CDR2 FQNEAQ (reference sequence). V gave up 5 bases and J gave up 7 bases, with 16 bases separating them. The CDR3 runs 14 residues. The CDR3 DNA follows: TGTGCCAGCAGCGTCTCGGGGCAACAACATACGCAGTATTTT. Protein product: CASSVSGQQHTQYF.

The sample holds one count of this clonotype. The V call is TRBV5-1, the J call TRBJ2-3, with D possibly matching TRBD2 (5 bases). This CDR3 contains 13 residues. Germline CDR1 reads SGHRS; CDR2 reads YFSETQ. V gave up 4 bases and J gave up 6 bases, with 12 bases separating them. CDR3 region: CASSGGGPDTQYF. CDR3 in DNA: TGCGCCAGCAGCGGAGGAGGCCCCGATACGCAGTATTTT.

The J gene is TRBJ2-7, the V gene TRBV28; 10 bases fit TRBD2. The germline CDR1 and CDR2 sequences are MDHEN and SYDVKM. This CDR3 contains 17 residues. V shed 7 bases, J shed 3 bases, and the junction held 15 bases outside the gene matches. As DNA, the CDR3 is TGTGCCAGCATTCCAGGGACTAGCGTTTCTACAGGCTACGAGCAGTACTTC. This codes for CASIPGTSVSTGYEQYF.

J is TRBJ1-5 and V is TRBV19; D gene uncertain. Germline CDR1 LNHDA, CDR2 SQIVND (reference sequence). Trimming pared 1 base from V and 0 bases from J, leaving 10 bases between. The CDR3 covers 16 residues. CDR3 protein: CASSIVVRASNQPQHF. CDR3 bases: TGTGCCAGTAGTATAGTTGTCCGGGCTAGCAATCAGCCCCAGCATTTT. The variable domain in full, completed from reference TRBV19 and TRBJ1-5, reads DGGITQSPKYLFRKEGQNVTLSCEQNLNHDAMYWYRQDPGQGLRLIYYSQIVNDFQKGDIAEGYSVSREKKESFPLTVTSAQKNPTAFYLCASSIVVRASNQPQHFGDGTRLSIL.

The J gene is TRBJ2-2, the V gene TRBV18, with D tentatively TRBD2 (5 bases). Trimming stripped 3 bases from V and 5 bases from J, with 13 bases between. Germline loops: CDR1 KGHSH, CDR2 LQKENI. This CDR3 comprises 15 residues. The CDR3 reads CASSPRAALTGELFF. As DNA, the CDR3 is TGTGCCAGCTCACCGAGGGCAGCGCTTACCGGGGAGCTGTTTTTT.

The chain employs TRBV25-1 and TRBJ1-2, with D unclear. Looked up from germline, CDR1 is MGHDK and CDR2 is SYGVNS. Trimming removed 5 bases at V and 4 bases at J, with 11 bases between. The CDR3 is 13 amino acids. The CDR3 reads CASSQRGIYGYTF. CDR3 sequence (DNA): TGTGCCAGCAGTCAGAGAGGAATCTATGGCTACACCTTC.

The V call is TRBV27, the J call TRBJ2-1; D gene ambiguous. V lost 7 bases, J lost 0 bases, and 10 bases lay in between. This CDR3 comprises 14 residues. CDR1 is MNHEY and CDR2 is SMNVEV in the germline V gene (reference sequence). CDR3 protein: CASNTYDSYNEQFF. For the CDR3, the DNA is TGTGCCAGCAATACTTACGACTCCTACAATGAGCAGTTCTTC.

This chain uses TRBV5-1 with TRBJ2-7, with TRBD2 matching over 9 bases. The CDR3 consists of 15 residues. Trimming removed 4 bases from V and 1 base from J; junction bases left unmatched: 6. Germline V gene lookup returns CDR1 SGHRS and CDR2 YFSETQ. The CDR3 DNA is TGCGCCAGCAGCCCGTTAGCGGGAGTATCCTACGAGCAGTACTTC. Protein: CASSPLAGVSYEQYF. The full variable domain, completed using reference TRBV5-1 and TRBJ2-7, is KAGVTQTPRYLIKTRGQQVTLSCSPISGHRSVSWYQQTPGQGLQFLFEYFSETQRNKGNFPGRFSGRQFSNSRSEMNVSTLELGDSALYLCASSPLAGVSYEQYFGPGTRLTVT.

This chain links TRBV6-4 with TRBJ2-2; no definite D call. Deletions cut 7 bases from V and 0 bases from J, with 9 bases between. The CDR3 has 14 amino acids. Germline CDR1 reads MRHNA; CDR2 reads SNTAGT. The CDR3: CASKAQTNTGELFF. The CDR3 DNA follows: TGTGCCAGCAAAGCACAGACGAACACCGGGGAGCTGTTTTTT.

This CDR3 reads CSVTGSLSYGYTF. For the CDR3, the DNA is TGCAGCGTGACAGGGTCTTTAAGCTATGGCTACACCTTC. This chain uses TRBV29-1 with TRBJ1-2; TRBD1 matches 7 bases. Looked up from germline, CDR1 is SQVTM and CDR2 is ANQGSEA. V trimming: 6 bases; J trimming: 4 bases; junction bases outside the gene matches: 8. The CDR3 covers 13 residues.